The rows below give T cell receptor beta chains drawn from one sample of a study of tumor and adjacent non-tumor tissue in lung cancer. MiXCR, applied by TCRdb to the multiplex PCR reads, yields one record per CDR3 protein. The sample shows more than 95,000 distinct CDR3 sequences, 66% of them seen only once. Sequenced: lung tumor tissue. These receptors were obtained from a man under 40 with non-small cell lung cancer. The CDR3 runs from the conserved cysteine through the conserved F or W. Fields, in order: J gene, D gene, V gene, clone size, CDR3 protein, CDR3 DNA. D genes are given only for firm matches. Clone size is shown for a subset of rows, as once, few, many or a class of expanded clone.

j_gene: TRBJ2-1; d_gene: .; v_gene: TRBV24-1; abundance: .; CDR3aa: CATGNLGNEQFF; CDR3nt: TGTGCCACCGGGAACTTGGGCAATGAGCAGTTCTTC
j_gene: TRBJ2-2; d_gene: TRBD1; v_gene: TRBV6-1; abundance: .; CDR3aa: CASRAGGIGELLF; CDR3nt: TGTGCCAGCAGGGCAGGGGGCATCGGGGAGCTGCTTTTT
j_gene: TRBJ1-1; d_gene: TRBD1; v_gene: TRBV11-2; abundance: .; CDR3aa: CASSLVGRTGNTEALF; CDR3nt: TGTGCCAGCAGCTTAGTTGGAAGGACAGGTAACACTGAAGCTCTCTTT
j_gene: TRBJ1-6; d_gene: TRBD1; v_gene: TRBV4-1; abundance: .; CDR3aa: CASSQSQGAGSPLHF; CDR3nt: TGCGCCAGCAGCCAATCCCAGGGGGCCGGATCACCCCTCCACTTT
j_gene: TRBJ2-3; d_gene: TRBD2; v_gene: TRBV11-2; abundance: .; CDR3aa: CASSLESSGGTDTQYF; CDR3nt: TGTGCCAGCAGCTTAGAGAGTAGCGGGGGCACAGATACGCAGTATTTT
j_gene: TRBJ2-7; d_gene: .; v_gene: TRBV11-2; abundance: .; CDR3aa: CASSLVSYEYYF; CDR3nt: TGTGCCAGCAGCTTAGTCTCCTACGAGTACTACTTC
j_gene: TRBJ2-3; d_gene: .; v_gene: TRBV11-2; abundance: few; CDR3aa: CASEEGFTDTQYF; CDR3nt: TGTGCCAGCGAAGAGGGGTTCACAGATACGCAGTATTTT
j_gene: TRBJ1-4; d_gene: .; v_gene: TRBV4-1; abundance: few; CDR3aa: CASSPTGRTNEKLFF; CDR3nt: TGCGCCAGCAGCCCTACAGGGAGAACTAATGAAAAACTGTTTTTT
j_gene: TRBJ2-3; d_gene: .; v_gene: TRBV11-2; abundance: .; CDR3aa: CPSSLRLADTDTQYF; CDR3nt: TGTCCCAGCAGCCTCAGATTAGCGGACACAGATACGCAGTATTTT
j_gene: TRBJ1-5; d_gene: TRBD1; v_gene: TRBV10-3; abundance: .; CDR3aa: CAIRGQGNQPQHF; CDR3nt: TGTGCCATCAGGGGACAGGGCAATCAGCCCCAGCATTTT
j_gene: TRBJ2-7; d_gene: TRBD1; v_gene: TRBV24-1; abundance: .; CDR3aa: CATSDTGQGSYEQYF; CDR3nt: TGTGCCACCAGTGATACGGGACAGGGATCCTACGAGCAGTACTTC
j_gene: TRBJ2-7; d_gene: .; v_gene: TRBV6-2/TRBV6-3; abundance: few; CDR3aa: CASRPDRRYVEQYF; CDR3nt: TGTGCCAGCAGACCTGACAGGAGGTACGTCGAGCAGTACTTC
j_gene: TRBJ2-5; d_gene: .; v_gene: TRBV4-1; abundance: .; CDR3aa: CASRRGGGEETQYF; CDR3nt: TGCGCCAGCAGACGAGGGGGGGGGGAAGAGACCCAGTACTTC
j_gene: TRBJ2-7; d_gene: TRBD1; v_gene: TRBV5-6; abundance: .; CDR3aa: CASRADRGATDHEQYF; CDR3nt: TGTGCCAGCAGGGCGGACAGGGGGGCGACAGACCACGAGCAGTACTTC
j_gene: TRBJ2-7; d_gene: TRBD2; v_gene: TRBV6-2/TRBV6-3; abundance: .; CDR3aa: CVSSPSGGRSYEQYF; CDR3nt: TGTGTCAGCAGCCCTAGCGGGGGGCGTTCCTACGAGCAATACTTC
j_gene: TRBJ2-1; d_gene: .; v_gene: TRBV11-1; abundance: once; CDR3aa: CASRQTAPNEHLF; CDR3nt: TGTGCCAGCCGACAGACAGCCCCCAATGAGCACCTCTTC
j_gene: TRBJ2-7; d_gene: .; v_gene: TRBV6-5; abundance: .; CDR3aa: CVSSPRGSYKQYF; CDR3nt: TGTGTCAGCAGTCCTAGGGGATCCTACAAGCAGTATTTC
j_gene: TRBJ1-3; d_gene: .; v_gene: TRBV6-1; abundance: .; CDR3aa: CASSIGGHSGNTIYF; CDR3nt: TGTGCCAGCAGTATTGGGGGCCATTCTGGAAACACCATATATTTT
j_gene: TRBJ2-7; d_gene: .; v_gene: TRBV6-5; abundance: .; CDR3aa: CASSKTAKYNEQYF; CDR3nt: TGTGCCAGTAGTAAGACGGCTAAATACAACGAGCAGTACTTC
j_gene: TRBJ1-5; d_gene: TRBD1; v_gene: TRBV20-1; abundance: .; CDR3aa: CRASPGGLLTGQPQHF; CDR3nt: TGCAGGGCTAGTCCAGGGGGACTATTGACGGGCCAGCCCCAGCATTTT
j_gene: TRBJ2-3; d_gene: TRBD2; v_gene: TRBV20-1; abundance: many; CDR3aa: CSARLRTSGGVADTQYF; CDR3nt: TGCAGTGCTAGACTTCGGACTAGCGGGGGTGTTGCAGATACGCAGTATTTT
j_gene: TRBJ2-3; d_gene: TRBD2; v_gene: TRBV12-3/TRBV12-4; abundance: .; CDR3aa: CASCRRWPSGSPGVTQYF; CDR3nt: TGTGCCAGCTGTCGGAGGTGGCCTAGCGGGAGCCCAGGGGTTACGCAGTATTTT
j_gene: TRBJ2-3; d_gene: TRBD2; v_gene: TRBV4-2; abundance: many; CDR3aa: CASSQERGGPDTQYF; CDR3nt: TGTGCCAGCAGCCAAGAGCGGGGGGGCCCAGATACGCAGTATTTT
j_gene: TRBJ2-1; d_gene: .; v_gene: TRBV5-5; abundance: many; CDR3aa: CASSLEVRYQYPYKFF; CDR3nt: TGTGCCAGCAGCTTGGAGGTCAGGTACCAGTACCCCTACAAGTTCTTC
j_gene: TRBJ2-7; d_gene: .; v_gene: TRBV11-2; abundance: .; CDR3aa: CASSGIVGYEQYF; CDR3nt: TGTGCCAGCAGTGGAATAGTGGGGTACGAACAGTACTTC
j_gene: TRBJ2-2; d_gene: .; v_gene: TRBV6-1; abundance: .; CDR3aa: CASSPGVGELFF; CDR3nt: TGTGCCAGCAGTCCAGGGGTCGGGGAGCTGTTTTTT
j_gene: TRBJ2-3; d_gene: TRBD2; v_gene: TRBV11-2; abundance: .; CDR3aa: CASSPGTSGRALDMQYF; CDR3nt: TGTGCCAGCAGCCCTGGGACTAGCGGGAGGGCCCTAGATATGCAGTATTTT
j_gene: TRBJ2-1; d_gene: .; v_gene: TRBV11-1; abundance: .; CDR3aa: CASRVGAANEQFF; CDR3nt: TGTGCCAGCAGAGTAGGGGCTGCCAATGAGCAGTTCTTC